The rows below give T cell receptor beta chains drawn from one sample of a study of prognosis after radiotherapy for stage I lung cancer. TCRdb independently ran MiXCR on the multiplex PCR reads; one entry per CDR3 protein. The sample contains 30,000 to 35,000 distinct CDR3 sequences, about 33% of which appear only once. Here the sequenced sample was PBMCs, taken before or after stereotactic body radiation therapy (not recorded which). Every receptor here comes from a donor over 45 with non-small cell lung cancer. Each CDR3 is given with its conserved first and last residue. Each record gives: V gene, J gene, clone size, D gene, CDR3 DNA, CDR3 protein. D genes are given only for firm matches. Size is stated for part of the rows, as once, few or many counts, or as a class when the clone is expanded.

V: TRBV30
J: TRBJ2-2
size: many
D: NA
DNA: TGTGCCGGCCGGGACCAGAACACCGGGGAGCTGTTTTTT
CDR3: CAGRDQNTGELFF

V: TRBV7-9
J: TRBJ2-7
size: many
D: TRBD1
DNA: TGTGCCAGCAGATCAGGACAGGGAAAGTGGTACGAGCAGTACTTC
CDR3: CASRSGQGKWYEQYF

V: TRBV5-4
J: TRBJ2-3
size: few
D: NA
DNA: TGTGCCAGCAGCCGGAATGGTAGGGGAACAGATACGCAGTATTTT
CDR3: CASSRNGRGTDTQYF

V: TRBV6-9
J: TRBJ2-2
size: NA
D: NA
DNA: TGTGCCAGCAGTTACTTGGGGGGATTCACCGGGGAGCTGTTTTTT
CDR3: CASSYLGGFTGELFF

V: TRBV5-1
J: TRBJ2-5
size: many
D: NA
DNA: TGCGCCAGCAGCCCAGCGGGACAGAAAGAGACCCAGTACTTC
CDR3: CASSPAGQKETQYF

V: TRBV5-1
J: TRBJ2-1
size: NA
D: NA
DNA: TGTGCCACCAGCTTGGCCAATGAGCAGTTCTTC
CDR3: CATSLANEQFF

V: TRBV11-2
J: TRBJ2-7
size: many
D: TRBD2
DNA: TGTGCCAGCAGCCCCAGGGGGGTGCGGGAGGGATACGAGCAGTACTTC
CDR3: CASSPRGVREGYEQYF

V: TRBV9
J: TRBJ1-4
size: NA
D: NA
DNA: TGTGCCAGCAGCCCCGGGACCTCAACTAATGAAAAACTGTTTTTT
CDR3: CASSPGTSTNEKLFF

V: TRBV3-1
J: TRBJ2-1
size: many
D: NA
DNA: TGTGCCAGCAGCCACCTAAAACTAGACACGGAGCAGTTCTTC
CDR3: CASSHLKLDTEQFF

V: TRBV18
J: TRBJ1-2
size: many
D: NA
DNA: TGTGCCAGCTCACCAGAAGGGGGATCCGCTTACACCTTC
CDR3: CASSPEGGSAYTF

V: TRBV20-1
J: TRBJ2-7
size: NA
D: NA
DNA: TGCAGTGCTTACGGGAGCAGGGAGCAGTACTTC
CDR3: CSAYGSREQYF

V: TRBV27
J: TRBJ2-7
size: NA
D: NA
DNA: TGTGCCAACAGTTTGGGTCAGGGGATCTCCTACGAGCAGTACTTC
CDR3: CANSLGQGISYEQYF

V: TRBV3-1
J: TRBJ2-7
size: many
D: NA
DNA: TGTGCCAGCAGCACGGGGACCGCTGACGAGCAGTACTTC
CDR3: CASSTGTADEQYF

V: TRBV5-1
J: TRBJ1-6
size: many
D: TRBD1
DNA: TGCGCCAGCAGCCTCTGGAGACAGGGATGGAATTCACCCCTCCACTTT
CDR3: CASSLWRQGWNSPLHF

V: TRBV28
J: TRBJ2-3
size: NA
D: TRBD2
DNA: TGTGCCAGCAGCTCCACTAGCGGCCGAAACACAGATAAGCAGTATTTT
CDR3: CASSSTSGRNTDKQYF

V: TRBV6-1
J: TRBJ2-5
size: many
D: TRBD1
DNA: TGTGCCACGCGCGGAGACAGGGTGGAGACCCAGTACTTC
CDR3: CATRGDRVETQYF

V: TRBV24-1
J: TRBJ2-3
size: many
D: NA
DNA: TGTGCCACCAGGCGAGAGGTCACGGATACGCAGTATTTT
CDR3: CATRREVTDTQYF

V: TRBV5-1
J: TRBJ1-2
size: many
D: TRBD1
DNA: TGCGCCAGCAGCGGAAAACAGGGGGCTGGCTACACCTTC
CDR3: CASSGKQGAGYTF

V: TRBV7-9
J: TRBJ2-5
size: many
D: TRBD2
DNA: TGTGCCAGCAGCTCCGGGACTAGCGGGATACCGTACCAAGAGACCCAGTACTTC
CDR3: CASSSGTSGIPYQETQYF

V: TRBV13
J: TRBJ2-5
size: many
D: NA
DNA: TGTGCCAGCAGCCCCATTGGGGACTTGCGGAAGACCCAGTACTTC
CDR3: CASSPIGDLRKTQYF

V: TRBV5-1
J: TRBJ2-2
size: medium-sized
D: NA
DNA: TGCGCCAGCCGAGAACTAGCTGACTTGATAGGGGAGCTGTTTTTT
CDR3: CASRELADLIGELFF

V: TRBV5-1
J: TRBJ2-5
size: many
D: NA
DNA: TGCGCCAGCAGCTTGGCTGAGACTATTCAGGGGGAGACCCAGTACTTC
CDR3: CASSLAETIQGETQYF

V: TRBV15
J: TRBJ1-3
size: NA
D: NA
DNA: TGTGCCACCAGCAGAGACACCGGGACAAAGAGCAATTTT
CDR3: CATSRDTGTKSNF

V: TRBV14
J: TRBJ2-2
size: many
D: NA
DNA: TGTGCCAGCAGTCCGGGTCTGAACACCGGGGAGCTGTTTTTT
CDR3: CASSPGLNTGELFF

V: TRBV28
J: TRBJ2-7
size: many
D: NA
DNA: TGTGCCAGTCTTACCGGGACACCCCGTGGCAAGCAGTACTTC
CDR3: CASLTGTPRGKQYF

V: TRBV6-2/TRBV6-3
J: TRBJ2-1
size: medium-sized
D: TRBD2
DNA: TGTGCCAGCAGTTTCCGAGGCGGGAGGACTGTAGATGAGCAGTTCTTC
CDR3: CASSFRGGRTVDEQFF

V: TRBV9
J: TRBJ2-3
size: many
D: TRBD2
DNA: TGTGCCAGCAGCGTCCCTAGCGGGAGGACCACAGATACGCAGTATTTT
CDR3: CASSVPSGRTTDTQYF